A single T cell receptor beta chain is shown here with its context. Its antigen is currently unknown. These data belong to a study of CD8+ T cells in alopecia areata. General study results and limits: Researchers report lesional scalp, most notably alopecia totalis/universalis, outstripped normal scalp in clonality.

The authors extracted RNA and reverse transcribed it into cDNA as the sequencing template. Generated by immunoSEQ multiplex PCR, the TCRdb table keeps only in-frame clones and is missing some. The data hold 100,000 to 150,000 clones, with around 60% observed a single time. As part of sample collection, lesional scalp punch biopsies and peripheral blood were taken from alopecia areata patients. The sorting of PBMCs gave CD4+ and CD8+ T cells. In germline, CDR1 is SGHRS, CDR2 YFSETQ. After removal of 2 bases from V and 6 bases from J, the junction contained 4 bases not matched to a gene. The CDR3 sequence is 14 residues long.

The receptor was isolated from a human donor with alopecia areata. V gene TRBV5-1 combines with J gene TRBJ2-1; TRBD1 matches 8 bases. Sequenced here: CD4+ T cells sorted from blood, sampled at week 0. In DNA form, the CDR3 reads TGCGCCAGCAGCTTACAGGACAGGGTCAATGAGCAGTTCTTC. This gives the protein CASSLQDRVNEQFF.